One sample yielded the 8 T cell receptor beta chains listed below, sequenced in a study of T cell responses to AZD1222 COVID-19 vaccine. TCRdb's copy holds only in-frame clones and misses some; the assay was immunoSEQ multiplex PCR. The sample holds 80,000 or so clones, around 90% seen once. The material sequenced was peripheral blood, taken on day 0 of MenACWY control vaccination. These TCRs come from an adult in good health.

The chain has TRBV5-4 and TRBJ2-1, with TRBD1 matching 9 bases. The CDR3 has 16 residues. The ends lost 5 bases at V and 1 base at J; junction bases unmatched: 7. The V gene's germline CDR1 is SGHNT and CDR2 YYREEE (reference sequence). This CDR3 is CASRTGTGPSYNEQFF. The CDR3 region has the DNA TGTGCCAGCAGGACCGGGACAGGGCCTTCCTACAATGAGCAGTTCTTC.

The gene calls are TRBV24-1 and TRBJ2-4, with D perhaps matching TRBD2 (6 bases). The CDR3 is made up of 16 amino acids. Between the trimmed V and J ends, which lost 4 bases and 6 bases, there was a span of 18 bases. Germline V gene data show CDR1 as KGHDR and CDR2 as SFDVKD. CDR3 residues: CATSDSGEESGNIQYF. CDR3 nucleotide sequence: TGTGCCACCAGTGACTCGGGGGAGGAAAGCGGAAACATTCAGTACTTC.

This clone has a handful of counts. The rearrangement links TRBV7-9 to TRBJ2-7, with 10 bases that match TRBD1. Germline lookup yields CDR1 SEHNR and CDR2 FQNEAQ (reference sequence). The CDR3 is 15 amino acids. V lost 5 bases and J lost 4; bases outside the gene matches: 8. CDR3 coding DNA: TGTGCCAGCAGCCTGCCGGGACAGGGGAAATACGAGCAGTACTTC. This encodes CASSLPGQGKYEQYF.

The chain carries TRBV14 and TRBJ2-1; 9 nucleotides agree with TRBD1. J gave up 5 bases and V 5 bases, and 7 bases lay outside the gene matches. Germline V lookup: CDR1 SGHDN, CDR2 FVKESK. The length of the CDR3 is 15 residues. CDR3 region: CASSTRDREDNEQFF. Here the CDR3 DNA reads TGTGCCAGCAGCACCCGGGACAGGGAGGACAATGAGCAGTTCTTC.

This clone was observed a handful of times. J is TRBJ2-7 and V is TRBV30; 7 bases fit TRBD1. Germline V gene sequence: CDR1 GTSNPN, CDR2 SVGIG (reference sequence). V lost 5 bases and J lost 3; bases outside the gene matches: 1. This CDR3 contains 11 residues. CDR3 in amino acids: CAWDRDYEQYF. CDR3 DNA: TGTGCCTGGGACAGGGACTACGAGCAGTACTTC.

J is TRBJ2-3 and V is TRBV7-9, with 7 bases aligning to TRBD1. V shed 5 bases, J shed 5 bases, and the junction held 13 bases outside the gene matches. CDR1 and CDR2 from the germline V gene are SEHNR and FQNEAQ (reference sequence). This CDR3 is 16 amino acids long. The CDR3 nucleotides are TGTGCCAGCAGCGTACGACGACAGGGATTGGGAGATACGCAGTATTTT. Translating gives CASSVRRQGLGDTQYF.

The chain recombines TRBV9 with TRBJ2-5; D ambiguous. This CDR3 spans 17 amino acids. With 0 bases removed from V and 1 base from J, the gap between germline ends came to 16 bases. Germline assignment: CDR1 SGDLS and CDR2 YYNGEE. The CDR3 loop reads CASSVEASAWGQETQYF. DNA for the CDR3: TGTGCCAGCAGCGTAGAGGCATCAGCCTGGGGCCAAGAGACCCAGTACTTC. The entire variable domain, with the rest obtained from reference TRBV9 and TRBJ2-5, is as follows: DSGVTQTPKHLITATGQRVTLRCSPRSGDLSVYWYQQSLDQGLQFLIQYYNGEERAKGNILERFSAQQFPDLHSELNLSSLELGDSALYFCASSVEASAWGQETQYFGPGTRLLVL.

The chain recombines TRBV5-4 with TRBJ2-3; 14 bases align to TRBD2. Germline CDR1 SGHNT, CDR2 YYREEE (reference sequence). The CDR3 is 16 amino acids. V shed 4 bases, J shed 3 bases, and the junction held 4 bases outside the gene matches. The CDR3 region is CASSPGTSGRTDTQYF. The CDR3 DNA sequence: TGTGCCAGCAGCCCCGGGACTAGCGGGAGAACAGATACGCAGTATTTT.